Following are 18 T cell receptor beta chains from one sample sequenced in a study of OX40 agonist ivuxolimab in advanced cancers. Assay used: immunoSEQ multiplex PCR; TCRdb lists only in-frame clones, some missing. The sample includes tens of thousands of clones, about 87% of them seen just once. The sample consisted of CD4+ or CD8+ T cells sorted from blood, taken in a trial of the OX40 agonist ivuxolimab. All receptors come from an adult with an advanced solid tumor such as melanoma, head and neck, liver or kidney cancer.

This chain connects TRBV19 to TRBJ2-1; D call uncertain. There are 14 residues in the CDR3. Germline V lookup: CDR1 LNHDA, CDR2 SQIVND (reference sequence). V was pared by 4 bases and J by 1 base, with 8 bases between. The CDR3 reads CASSTLRSYNEQFF. The CDR3 DNA reads as TGTGCCAGTAGTACCCTCCGATCCTACAATGAGCAGTTCTTC.

This CDR3 reads CASSHVDLGLSYNEQFF. CDR3 coding DNA: TGCGCCAGCAGCCATGTAGATCTGGGGTTATCCTACAATGAGCAGTTCTTC. The rearrangement uses TRBV4-1 and TRBJ2-1; D not certain. The CDR3 loop spans 17 amino acids. From germline, CDR1 is MGHRA and CDR2 YSYEKL. The V end was cut by 3 bases, the J end by 1 base, with 16 bases between.

This chain connects TRBV27 to TRBJ2-7; D is unresolved. In germline, CDR1 is MNHEY, CDR2 SMNVEV (reference sequence). The CDR3 length is 14 residues. V lost 6 bases, J lost 2 bases, and 14 bases lay in between. The CDR3 DNA reads as TGTGCCAGCAGCACAGAAACCCCCCCCTACGAGCAGTACTTC. Translated, it gives CASSTETPPYEQYF.

V is TRBV7-2 and J is TRBJ2-7; 10 bases agree with TRBD2. V was clipped by 1 base and J by 4 bases; unmatched bases: 7. This CDR3 has 16 amino acids. CDR1 is SGHTA and CDR2 is FQGNSA in the germline V gene. The CDR3 DNA sequence: TGTGCCAGCAGCTTAGGAAAAGCGGGAGGGCTGTACGAGCAGTACTTC. Protein sequence: CASSLGKAGGLYEQYF. Combining the CDR3 with reference TRBV7-2 and TRBJ2-7 gives the whole variable domain GAGVSQSPSNKVTEKGKDVELRCDPISGHTALYWYRQSLGQGLEFLIYFQGNSAPDKSGLPSDRFSAERTGGSVSTLTIQRTQQEDSAVYLCASSLGKAGGLYEQYFGPGTRLTVT.

The rearrangement uses TRBV11-2 and TRBJ2-5; weak D call: TRBD1 (5 bases). The germline V gene encodes CDR1 SGHAT and CDR2 FQNNGV. The CDR3 runs 11 residues. The V end lost 2 bases, the J end lost 7 bases, and 5 bases lay between the germline ends. This chain's CDR3 is CASSLRGTQYF. The CDR3 DNA is TGTGCCAGCAGCTTAAGGGGGACCCAGTACTTC.

This chain links TRBV18 with TRBJ2-2, with TRBD2 matching 7 bases. Per the germline V gene, CDR1 is KGHSH and CDR2 is LQKENI. V dropped 2 bases and J dropped 5; count of bases not matched to a gene: 2. The CDR3 runs 14 residues. In DNA form, the CDR3 reads TGTGCCAGCTCACCAGGTAGCGGGACCGGGGAGCTGTTTTTT. It yields the protein CASSPGSGTGELFF.

The chain has TRBV2 and TRBJ1-2; the D is unclear. V was clipped by 6 bases and J by 5 bases, with 10 bases between them. Germline V gives CDR1 SNHLY, CDR2 FYNNEI. This CDR3 is built from 12 residues. The CDR3 loop reads CASRKDHYGYTF. CDR3 in DNA: TGTGCCAGCAGGAAGGACCATTATGGCTACACCTTC.

J is TRBJ2-2 and V is TRBV7-6, with 13 bases aligning to TRBD2. This CDR3 comprises 18 residues. Trimming cost V 4 bases and J 4 bases; bases outside gene matches: 9. Looked up from germline, CDR1 is SGHVS and CDR2 is FNYEAQ. CDR3 sequence: CASSSRPRTSGSTGELFF. The CDR3 DNA reads as TGTGCCAGCAGCTCCCGGCCTCGGACTAGCGGGAGCACCGGGGAGCTGTTTTTT.

The chain links TRBV7-9 to TRBJ2-3, with 8 positions matching TRBD1. This CDR3 is built from 16 residues. After removal of 0 bases from V and 3 bases from J, the junction contained 5 bases not matched to a gene. Germline assignment: CDR1 SEHNR and CDR2 FQNEAQ (reference sequence). CDR3 in amino acids: CASSLAQGARTDTQYF. CDR3 in DNA: TGTGCCAGCAGCTTAGCTCAGGGGGCGCGAACAGATACGCAGTATTTT.

The DNA for the CDR3 is TGTGCCAGCTCACCTTCGACAGATTCTAACTATGGCTACACCTTC. This encodes CASSPSTDSNYGYTF. This chain uses TRBV18 with TRBJ1-2; maybe TRBD1 (5 bases). Trimming shortened V by 3 bases and J by 0 bases, and 11 bases separated the two germline ends. The CDR3 extends over 15 amino acids. Germline V lookup: CDR1 KGHSH, CDR2 LQKENI.

This chain uses TRBV6-1 with TRBJ2-7; D is possibly TRBD1 (6 bases). CDR3 length equals 12 residues. CDR1 is MNHNS, CDR2 SASEGT, per germline. Deletions cut 6 bases from V and 5 bases from J, with 11 bases between. CDR3 nucleotide sequence: TGTGCCAGCAGACCAGGGGAGAACGAGCAGTACTTC. Encoded protein: CASRPGENEQYF.

This chain joins TRBV11-2 and TRBJ2-5; a possible D gene is TRBD1 (5 bases). The length of the CDR3 is 11 residues. V was clipped by 4 bases and J by 6 bases, with 6 bases between them. Looked up from germline, CDR1 is SGHAT and CDR2 is FQNNGV. The CDR3 nucleotides are TGTGCCAGCAGCTCAGGGCAGACCCAGTACTTC. This codes for CASSSGQTQYF.

As DNA, the CDR3 is TGCAGTGTACGGACCTACTACGAGCAGTACTTC. Amino acid sequence: CSVRTYYEQYF. This rearrangement joins TRBV20-1 to TRBJ2-7, with D uncertain. The CDR3 length is 11 residues. Germline CDR1 DFQATT, CDR2 SNEGSKA (reference sequence). The V gene lost 7 bases and the J gene lost 3 bases, with 10 bases spanning the gap.

The J gene is TRBJ2-2, the V gene TRBV19; a possible D gene is TRBD1 (6 bases). Germline V gives CDR1 LNHDA, CDR2 SQIVND (reference sequence). This CDR3 is 18 amino acids long. Trimming took 3 bases from V and 5 from J, leaving 22 bases between them. The CDR3 sequence is CASSIPITEQGGTGELFF. CDR3 DNA: TGTGCCAGTAGTATCCCCATCACGGAACAGGGCGGGACCGGGGAGCTGTTTTTT.

The chain recombines TRBV7-9 with TRBJ2-5; 8 nucleotides align to TRBD2. CDR3 size: 15 residues. Germline lookup yields CDR1 SEHNR and CDR2 FQNEAQ (reference sequence). V dropped 6 bases and J dropped 1; count of bases not matched to a gene: 7. This CDR3 is CASRYSAGAQETQYF. Here the CDR3 DNA reads TGTGCCAGCAGATACTCAGCGGGAGCCCAAGAGACCCAGTACTTC.

The genes are TRBV19 and TRBJ2-6, with 8 bases fitting TRBD2. The V and J ends lost 9 bases and 2 bases, in that order; junction bases with no gene match: 15. The CDR3 length is 18 residues. Germline loops: CDR1 LNHDA, CDR2 SQIVND (reference sequence). This CDR3 is CARKLGQRGFTGANVLTF. DNA for the CDR3: TGTGCCAGAAAACTCGGGCAGCGGGGGTTCACTGGGGCCAACGTCCTGACTTTC. Full variable domain (missing parts from reference TRBV19 and TRBJ2-6): DGGITQSPKYLFRKEGQNVTLSCEQNLNHDAMYWYRQDPGQGLRLIYYSQIVNDFQKGDIAEGYSVSREKKESFPLTVTSAQKNPTAFYLCARKLGQRGFTGANVLTFGAGSRLTVL.

The chain uses TRBV18 and TRBJ2-5; 10 bases fit TRBD2. The CDR3 contains 17 residues. Germline values: CDR1 KGHSH, CDR2 LQKENI. After removal of 1 base from V and 1 base from J, the junction contained 6 bases not matched to a gene. This CDR3 reads CASSPRASGSIQETQYF. CDR3 sequence (DNA): TGTGCCAGCTCACCACGGGCTAGCGGGAGCATCCAAGAGACCCAGTACTTC.

The genes are TRBV7-6 and TRBJ2-3; 7 bases are shared with TRBD1. V lost 5 bases to trimming and J lost 6 bases; unmatched junction nucleotides: 11. This CDR3 contains 15 residues. CDR1 is SGHVS and CDR2 is FNYEAQ in the germline V gene. The CDR3 spells CASSTGQQDGDTQYF. The CDR3 DNA is TGTGCCAGCAGCACGGGACAGCAAGACGGGGATACGCAGTATTTT.